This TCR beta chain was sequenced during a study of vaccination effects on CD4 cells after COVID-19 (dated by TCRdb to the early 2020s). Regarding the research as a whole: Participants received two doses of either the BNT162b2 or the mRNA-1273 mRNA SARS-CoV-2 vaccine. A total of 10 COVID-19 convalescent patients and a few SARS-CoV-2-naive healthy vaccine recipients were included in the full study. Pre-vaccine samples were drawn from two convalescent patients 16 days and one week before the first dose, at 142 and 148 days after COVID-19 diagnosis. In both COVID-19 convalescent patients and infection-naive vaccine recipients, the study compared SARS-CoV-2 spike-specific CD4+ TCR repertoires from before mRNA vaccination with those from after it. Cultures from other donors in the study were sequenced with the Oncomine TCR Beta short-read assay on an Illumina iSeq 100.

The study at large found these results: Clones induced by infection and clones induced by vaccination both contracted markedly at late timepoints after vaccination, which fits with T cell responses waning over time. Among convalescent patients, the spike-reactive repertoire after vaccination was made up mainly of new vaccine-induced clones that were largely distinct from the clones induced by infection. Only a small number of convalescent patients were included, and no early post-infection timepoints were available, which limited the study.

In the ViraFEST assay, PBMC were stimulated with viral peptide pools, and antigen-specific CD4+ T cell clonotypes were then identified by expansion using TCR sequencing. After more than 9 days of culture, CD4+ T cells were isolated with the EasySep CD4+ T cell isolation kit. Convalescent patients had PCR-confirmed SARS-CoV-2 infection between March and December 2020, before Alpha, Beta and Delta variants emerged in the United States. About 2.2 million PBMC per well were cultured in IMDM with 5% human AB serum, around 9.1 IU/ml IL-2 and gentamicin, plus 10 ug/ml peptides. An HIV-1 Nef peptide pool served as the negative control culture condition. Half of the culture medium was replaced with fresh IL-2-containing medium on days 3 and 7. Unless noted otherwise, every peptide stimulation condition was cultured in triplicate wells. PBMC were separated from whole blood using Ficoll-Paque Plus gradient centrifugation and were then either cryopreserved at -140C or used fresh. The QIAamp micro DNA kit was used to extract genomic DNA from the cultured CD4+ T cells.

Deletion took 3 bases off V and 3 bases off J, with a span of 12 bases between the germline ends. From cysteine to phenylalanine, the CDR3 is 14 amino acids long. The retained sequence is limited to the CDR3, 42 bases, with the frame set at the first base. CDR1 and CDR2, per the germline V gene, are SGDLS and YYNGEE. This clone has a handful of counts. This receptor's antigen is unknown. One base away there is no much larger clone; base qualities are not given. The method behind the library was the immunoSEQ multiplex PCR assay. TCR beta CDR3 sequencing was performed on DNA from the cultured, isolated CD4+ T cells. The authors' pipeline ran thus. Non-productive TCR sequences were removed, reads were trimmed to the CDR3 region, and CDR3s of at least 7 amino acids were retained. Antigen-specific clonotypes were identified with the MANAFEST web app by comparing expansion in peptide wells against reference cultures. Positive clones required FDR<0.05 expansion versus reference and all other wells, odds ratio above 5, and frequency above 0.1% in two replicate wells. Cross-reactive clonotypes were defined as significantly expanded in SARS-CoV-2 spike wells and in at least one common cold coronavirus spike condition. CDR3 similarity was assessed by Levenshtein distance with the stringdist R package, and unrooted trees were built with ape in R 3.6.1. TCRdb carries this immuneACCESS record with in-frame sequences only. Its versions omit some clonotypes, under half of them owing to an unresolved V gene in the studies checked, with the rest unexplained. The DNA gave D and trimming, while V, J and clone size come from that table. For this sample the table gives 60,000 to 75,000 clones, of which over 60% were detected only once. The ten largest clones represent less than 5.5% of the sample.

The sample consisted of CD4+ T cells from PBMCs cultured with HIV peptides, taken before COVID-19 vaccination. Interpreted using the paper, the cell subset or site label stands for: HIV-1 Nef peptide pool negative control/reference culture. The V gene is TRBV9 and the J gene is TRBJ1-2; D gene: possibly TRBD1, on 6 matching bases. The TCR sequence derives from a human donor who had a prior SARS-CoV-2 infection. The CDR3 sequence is CASSERRQDYGYTF. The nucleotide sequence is TGTGCCAGCAGCGAGCGTCGACAGGACTATGGCTACACCTTC.